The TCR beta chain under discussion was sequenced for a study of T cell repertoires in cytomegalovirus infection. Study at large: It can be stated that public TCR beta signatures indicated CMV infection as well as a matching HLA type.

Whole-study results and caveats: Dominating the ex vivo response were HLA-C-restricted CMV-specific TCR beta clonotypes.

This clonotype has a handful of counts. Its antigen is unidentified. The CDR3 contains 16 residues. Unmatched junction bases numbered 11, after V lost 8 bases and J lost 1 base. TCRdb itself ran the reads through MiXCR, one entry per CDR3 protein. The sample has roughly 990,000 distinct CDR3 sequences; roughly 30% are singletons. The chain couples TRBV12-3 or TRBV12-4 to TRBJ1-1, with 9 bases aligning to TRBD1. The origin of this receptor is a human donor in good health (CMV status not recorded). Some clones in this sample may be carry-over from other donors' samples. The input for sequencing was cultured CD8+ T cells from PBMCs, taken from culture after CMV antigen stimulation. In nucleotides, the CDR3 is TGTGCCAGCCTACCCCGGACAGGGGCTTCGAACACTGAAGCTTTCTTT. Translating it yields CASLPRTGASNTEAFF.